One and the same sample provided the 5 T cell receptor beta chains below, sequenced in a study of CD8 T cells in ankylosing spondylitis. TCRdb reprocessed the 5' RACE reads with MiXCR, giving one entry per CDR3 protein. In the table there are about 230,000 distinct CDR3 sequences, less than 9.5% of which are singletons. The sample was blood, either unsorted or a sorted T cell fraction (not recorded which). All receptors come from a female donor with ankylosing spondylitis or in good health (not recorded which).

This clonotype has ten or more counts. The chain combines TRBV5-1 with TRBJ1-4; D is unclear. Germline V CDR1 and CDR2: SGHRS, YFSETQ. V lost 3 bases to trimming and J lost 0 bases, with 6 bases between them. CDR3 length equals 14 residues. The CDR3 DNA reads as TGCGCCAGCAGCTACAGCACAACTAATGAAAAACTGTTTTTT. This encodes CASSYSTTNEKLFF.

This clonotype occurred many times. V is TRBV5-1 and J is TRBJ1-3, with D possibly matching TRBD1 (5 bases). Germline lookup yields CDR1 SGHRS and CDR2 YFSETQ. The CDR3 length is 16 residues. Trimming left V 1 base short and J 2 bases short, with 13 bases between. The CDR3 reads CASSLSGLGPGNTIYF. The CDR3 region has the DNA TGCGCCAGCAGCTTGTCAGGGTTGGGACCTGGAAACACCATATATTTT.

The chain is built from TRBV7-6 and TRBJ2-5; D is possibly TRBD2 (6 bases). This CDR3 contains 17 residues. V lost 2 bases and J lost 4, with 20 bases in between. The germline V gene has CDR1 SGHVS and CDR2 FNYEAQ. The CDR3 loop is CASSLFQRVAGGETQYF. The CDR3 coding sequence is TGTGCCAGCAGCTTATTCCAGCGGGTGGCGGGTGGAGAGACCCAGTACTTC.

This clonotype was seen repeatedly, ten times or more. The rearrangement uses TRBV20-1 and TRBJ1-1, with 8 positions matching TRBD1. V was pared by 2 bases and J by 1 base, with 18 bases of the junction left unmatched. The CDR3 loop spans 19 amino acids. In germline, CDR1 is DFQATT, CDR2 SNEGSKA (reference sequence). The CDR3 bases are TGCAGTGCTAGATCTCCCACAGGGGGGGCCCTTTCAACGAACACTGAAGCTTTCTTT. Translation: CSARSPTGGALSTNTEAFF.

This clonotype showed up many times. The V gene is TRBV13, the J gene TRBJ2-3; D not resolved. V was trimmed by 5 bases and J by 2 bases, leaving 14 bases between them. Germline-derived CDR1 and CDR2 are PRHDT and FYEKMQ (reference sequence). CDR3 length: 15 amino acids. As DNA, the CDR3 is TGTGCCAGCAGCAAGATGGTAGATAACACAGATACGCAGTATTTT. This sequence encodes CASSKMVDNTDTQYF.